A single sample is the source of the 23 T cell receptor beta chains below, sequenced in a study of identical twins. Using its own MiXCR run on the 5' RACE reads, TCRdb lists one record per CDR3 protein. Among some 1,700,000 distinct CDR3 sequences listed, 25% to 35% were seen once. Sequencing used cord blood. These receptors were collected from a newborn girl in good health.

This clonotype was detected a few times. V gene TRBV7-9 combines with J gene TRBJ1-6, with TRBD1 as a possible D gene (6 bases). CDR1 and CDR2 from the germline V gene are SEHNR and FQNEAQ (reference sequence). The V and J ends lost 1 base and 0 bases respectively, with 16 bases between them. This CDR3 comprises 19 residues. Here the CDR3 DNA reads TGTGCCAGCAGCTTAGGGACCCTCGGGGGGCGCTCCTATAATTCACCCCTCCACTTT. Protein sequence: CASSLGTLGGRSYNSPLHF.

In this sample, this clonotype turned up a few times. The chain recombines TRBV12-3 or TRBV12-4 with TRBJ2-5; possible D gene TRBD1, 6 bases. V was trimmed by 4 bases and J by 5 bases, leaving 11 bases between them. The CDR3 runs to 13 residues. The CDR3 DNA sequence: TGTGCCAGCAGTTCAGGGGACCGGGAGACCCAGTACTTC. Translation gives CASSSGDRETQYF.

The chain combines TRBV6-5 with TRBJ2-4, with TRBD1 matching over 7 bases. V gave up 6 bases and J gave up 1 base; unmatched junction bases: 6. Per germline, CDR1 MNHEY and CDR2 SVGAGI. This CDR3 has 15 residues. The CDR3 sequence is CASRQGLTAKNIQYF. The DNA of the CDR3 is TGTGCCAGCAGACAGGGGCTTACCGCCAAAAACATTCAGTACTTC.

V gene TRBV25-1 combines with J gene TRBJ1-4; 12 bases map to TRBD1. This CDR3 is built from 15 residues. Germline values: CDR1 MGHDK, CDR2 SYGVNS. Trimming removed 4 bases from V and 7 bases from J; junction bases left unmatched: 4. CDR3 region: CASSVRDRGLEKLFF. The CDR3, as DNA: TGTGCCAGCAGTGTCCGGGACAGGGGGCTTGAAAAACTGTTTTTT.

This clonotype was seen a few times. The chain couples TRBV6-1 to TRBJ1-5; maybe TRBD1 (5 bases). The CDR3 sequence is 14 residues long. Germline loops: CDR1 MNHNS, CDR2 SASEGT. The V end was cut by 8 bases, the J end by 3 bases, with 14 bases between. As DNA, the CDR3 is TGTGCCAGCTTATTAAGGGGCAACAATCAGCCCCAGCATTTT. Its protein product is CASLLRGNNQPQHF.

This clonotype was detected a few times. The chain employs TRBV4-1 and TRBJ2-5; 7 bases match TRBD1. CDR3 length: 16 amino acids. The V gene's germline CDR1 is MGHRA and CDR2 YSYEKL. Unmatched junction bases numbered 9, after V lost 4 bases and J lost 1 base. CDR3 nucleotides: TGCGCCAGCAGCCCGTCTATGGGGACAGTCCAAGAGACCCAGTACTTC. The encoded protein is CASSPSMGTVQETQYF.

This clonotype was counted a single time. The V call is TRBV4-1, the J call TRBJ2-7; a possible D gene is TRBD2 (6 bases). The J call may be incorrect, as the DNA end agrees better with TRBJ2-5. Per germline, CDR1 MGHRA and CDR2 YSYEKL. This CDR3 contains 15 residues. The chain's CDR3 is CASSQGLGGSETQYF. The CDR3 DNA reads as TGCGCCAGCAGCCAAGGTCTCGGGGGATCAGAGACCCAGTACTTC.

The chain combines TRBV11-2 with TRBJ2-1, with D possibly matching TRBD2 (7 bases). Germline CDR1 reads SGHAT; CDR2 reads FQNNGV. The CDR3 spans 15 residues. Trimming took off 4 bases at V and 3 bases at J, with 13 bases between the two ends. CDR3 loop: CASSWGGAVYNEQFF. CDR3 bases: TGTGCCAGCAGCTGGGGGGGGGCGGTCTACAATGAGCAGTTCTTC.

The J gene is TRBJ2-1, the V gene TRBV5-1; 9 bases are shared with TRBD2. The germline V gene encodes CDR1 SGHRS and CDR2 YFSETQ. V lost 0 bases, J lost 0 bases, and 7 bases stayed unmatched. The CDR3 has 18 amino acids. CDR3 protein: CASSLGSGSRFSYNEQFF. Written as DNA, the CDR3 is TGCGCCAGCAGCTTGGGTAGCGGGAGCCGTTTCTCCTACAATGAGCAGTTCTTC.

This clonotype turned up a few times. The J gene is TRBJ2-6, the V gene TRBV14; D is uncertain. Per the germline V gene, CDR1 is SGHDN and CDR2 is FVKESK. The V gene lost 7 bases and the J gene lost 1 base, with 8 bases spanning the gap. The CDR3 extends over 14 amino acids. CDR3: CASNPISGANVLTF. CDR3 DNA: TGTGCCAGCAACCCTATATCTGGGGCCAACGTCCTGACTTTC.

The CDR3 coding sequence is TGTGCCAGCAGTTTAAGCAGCGGGGAGGAGACCCAGTACTTC. Amino acid sequence: CASSLSSGEETQYF. V gene TRBV12-3 or TRBV12-4 combines with J gene TRBJ2-5, with 7 bases identical to TRBD2. V lost 2 bases to trimming and J lost 5 bases; unmatched junction nucleotides: 5. The CDR3 covers 14 residues.

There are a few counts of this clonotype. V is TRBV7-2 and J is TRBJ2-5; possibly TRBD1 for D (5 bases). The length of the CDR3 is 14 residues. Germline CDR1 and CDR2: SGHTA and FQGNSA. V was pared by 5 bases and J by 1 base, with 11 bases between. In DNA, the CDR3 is TGTGCCAGCAGCGGCTGGACACTCCAAGAGACCCAGTACTTC. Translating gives CASSGWTLQETQYF.

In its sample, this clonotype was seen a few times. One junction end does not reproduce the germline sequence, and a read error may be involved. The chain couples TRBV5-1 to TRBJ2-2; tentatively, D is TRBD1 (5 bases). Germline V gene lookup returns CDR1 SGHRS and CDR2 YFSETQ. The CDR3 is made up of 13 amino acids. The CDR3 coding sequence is TGTGCCAGCAGCTTCGACAGCACCGGGGAGCTGTTTTTT. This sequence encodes CASSFDSTGELFF.

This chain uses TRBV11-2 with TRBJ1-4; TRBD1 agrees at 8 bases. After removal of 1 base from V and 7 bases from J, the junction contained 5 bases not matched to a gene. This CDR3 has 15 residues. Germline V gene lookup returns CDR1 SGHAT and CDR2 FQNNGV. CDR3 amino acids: CASSLGYGQGEKLFF. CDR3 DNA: TGTGCCAGCAGCTTAGGGTATGGACAGGGTGAAAAACTGTTTTTT.

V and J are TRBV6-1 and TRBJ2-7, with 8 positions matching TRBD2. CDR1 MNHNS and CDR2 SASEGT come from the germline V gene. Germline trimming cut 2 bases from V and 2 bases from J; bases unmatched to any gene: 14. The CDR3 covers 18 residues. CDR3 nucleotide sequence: TGTGCCAGCAGTGAAACCTTTCCTCCGGGACTAGGTCCCTACGAGCAGTACTTC. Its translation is CASSETFPPGLGPYEQYF.

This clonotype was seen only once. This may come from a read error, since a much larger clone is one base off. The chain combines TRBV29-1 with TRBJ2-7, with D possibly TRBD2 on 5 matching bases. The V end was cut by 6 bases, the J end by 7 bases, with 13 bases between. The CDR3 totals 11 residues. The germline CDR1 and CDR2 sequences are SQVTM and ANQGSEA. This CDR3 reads CSVGEYNEQYF. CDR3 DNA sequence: TGCAGCGTGGGAGAGTACAATGAGCAGTACTTC.

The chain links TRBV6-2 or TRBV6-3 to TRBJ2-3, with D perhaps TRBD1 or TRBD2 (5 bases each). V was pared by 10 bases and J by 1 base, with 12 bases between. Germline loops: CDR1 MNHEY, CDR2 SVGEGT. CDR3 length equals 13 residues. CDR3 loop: CAIKRDRTDTQYF. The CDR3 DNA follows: TGTGCCATCAAAAGGGACCGCACAGATACGCAGTATTTT.

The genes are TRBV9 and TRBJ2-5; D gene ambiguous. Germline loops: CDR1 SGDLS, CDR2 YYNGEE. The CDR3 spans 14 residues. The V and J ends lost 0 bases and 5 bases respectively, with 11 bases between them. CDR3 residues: CASSVVRLGETQYF. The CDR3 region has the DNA TGTGCCAGCAGCGTAGTTCGCCTTGGGGAGACCCAGTACTTC.

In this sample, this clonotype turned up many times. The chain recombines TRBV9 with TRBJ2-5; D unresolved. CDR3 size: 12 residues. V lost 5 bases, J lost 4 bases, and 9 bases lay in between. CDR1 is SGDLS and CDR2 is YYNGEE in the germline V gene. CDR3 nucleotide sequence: TGTGCCAGCAGTGTGGTGGGAGAGACCCAGTACTTC. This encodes CASSVVGETQYF.

The DNA for the CDR3 is TGTGCCAGCAGCCATAGGGACAGGGTGAACACTGAAGCTTTCTTT. Protein: CASSHRDRVNTEAFF. The gene calls are TRBV3-1 and TRBJ1-1, with 9 nucleotides matching TRBD1. This CDR3 has 15 residues. Germline V CDR1 and CDR2: LGHDT, YNNKEL (reference sequence). The trim removed 3 bases at V and 0 bases at J, leaving 2 bases unmatched. Using reference TRBV3-1 and TRBJ1-1 for the parts outside the CDR3, the full variable domain is DTAVSQTPKYLVTQMGNDKSIKCEQNLGHDTMYWYKQDSKKFLKIMFSYNNKELIINETVPNRFSPKSPDKAHLNLHINSLELGDSAVYFCASSHRDRVNTEAFFGQGTRLTVV.

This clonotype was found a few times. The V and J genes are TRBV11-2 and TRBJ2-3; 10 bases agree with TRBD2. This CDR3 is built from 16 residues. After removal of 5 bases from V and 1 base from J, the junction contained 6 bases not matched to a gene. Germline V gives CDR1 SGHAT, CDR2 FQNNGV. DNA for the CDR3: TGTGCCAGCAGCCCTTGGAGCGGGGGGGGCACAGATACGCAGTATTTT. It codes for CASSPWSGGGTDTQYF. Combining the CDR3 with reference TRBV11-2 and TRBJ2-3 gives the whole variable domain EAGVAQSPRYKIIEKRQSVAFWCNPISGHATLYWYQQILGQGPKLLIQFQNNGVVDDSQLPKDRFSAERLKGVDSTLKIQPAKLEDSAVYLCASSPWSGGGTDTQYFGPGTRLTVL.

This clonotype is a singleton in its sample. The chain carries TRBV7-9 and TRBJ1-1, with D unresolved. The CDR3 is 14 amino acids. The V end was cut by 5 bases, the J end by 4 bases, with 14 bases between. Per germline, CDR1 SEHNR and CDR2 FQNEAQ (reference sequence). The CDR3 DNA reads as TGTGCCAGCAGCCTAACCCCCCATCTCACTGAAGCTTTCTTT. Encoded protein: CASSLTPHLTEAFF. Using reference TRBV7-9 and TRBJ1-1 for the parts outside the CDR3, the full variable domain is DTGVSQNPRHKITKRGQNVTFRCDPISEHNRLYWYRQTLGQGPEFLTYFQNEAQLEKSRLLSDRFSAERPKGSFSTLEIQRTEQGDSAMYLCASSLTPHLTEAFFGQGTRLTVV.

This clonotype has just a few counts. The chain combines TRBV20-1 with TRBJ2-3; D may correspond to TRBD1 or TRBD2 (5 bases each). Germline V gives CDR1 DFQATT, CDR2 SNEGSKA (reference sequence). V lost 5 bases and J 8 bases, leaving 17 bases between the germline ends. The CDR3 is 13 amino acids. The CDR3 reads CSAGGRGIGTQYF. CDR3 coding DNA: TGCAGTGCTGGGGGAAGGGGAATAGGTACGCAGTATTTT.